One and the same sample provided the 8 T cell receptor beta chains below, sequenced in a study of T cell responses to AZD1222 COVID-19 vaccine. Clones were sequenced by immunoSEQ multiplex PCR, and TCRdb holds only the in-frame ones, with some missing. The data contain 93,000 or so clones, roughly 91% of them singletons. The sequencing used peripheral blood, collected on day 0 of AZD1222 vaccination. The receptors stem from an adult in good health.

The V call is TRBV11-2, the J call TRBJ1-4, with D unresolved. Between the trimmed V and J ends, which lost 3 bases and 7 bases, there was a span of 6 bases. This CDR3 has 12 residues. Looked up from germline, CDR1 is SGHAT and CDR2 is FQNNGV. Written as DNA, the CDR3 is TGTGCCAGCAGCTTTTTTAGTGAAAAACTGTTTTTT. It yields the protein CASSFFSEKLFF.

This clone was seen only once. The rearrangement links TRBV3-1 (or the pseudogene TRBV3-2) to TRBJ2-3, with 11 bases matching TRBD2. From germline, CDR1 is LGHDT and CDR2 YNNKEL (reference sequence). CDR3 length equals 16 residues. Trimming at V came to 3 bases and at J to 0 bases, leaving 2 bases not matched to a gene. The CDR3 is CASSHRTSGSTDTQYF. The CDR3 nucleotides are TGTGCCAGCAGCCACCGGACTAGCGGGAGCACAGATACGCAGTATTTT.

The V call is TRBV28, the J call TRBJ2-5; 8 bases are shared with TRBD2. The V gene's germline CDR1 is MDHEN and CDR2 SYDVKM. The CDR3 contains 15 residues. Trimming took 7 bases from V and 4 from J; bases not matched to a gene: 11. The CDR3 DNA is TGTGCCAGCACCTATAGCGGGACCATGTCAGAGACCCAGTACTTC. The encoded protein is CASTYSGTMSETQYF. The full variable domain, with the rest looked up from reference TRBV28 and TRBJ2-5, is DVKVTQSSRYLVKRTGEKVFLECVQDMDHENMFWYRQDPGLGLRLIYFSYDVKMKEKGDIPEGYSVSREKKERFSLILESASTNQTSMYLCASTYSGTMSETQYFGPGTRLLVL.

Note on this clone: A read error may produce the germline difference seen at one junction end. The gene calls are TRBV10-3 and TRBJ1-1; D gene uncertain. The V gene's germline CDR1 is ENHRY and CDR2 SYGVKD. This CDR3 is 13 amino acids long. This CDR3 reads CAITEYMNTEAFF. The CDR3 nucleotides are TGTGCCATCACTGAGTACATGAACACTGAAGCTTTCTTT.

This chain joins TRBV4-1 and TRBJ2-7; 8 bases are shared with TRBD1. The J segment lost 6 bases and the V segment lost 0 bases, leaving 13 bases of the junction unmatched. This CDR3 is built from 17 residues. Germline loops: CDR1 MGHRA, CDR2 YSYEKL. The chain's CDR3 is CASSQDWRRQGLVEQYF. CDR3 nucleotides: TGCGCCAGCAGCCAAGATTGGAGGAGACAGGGGCTTGTCGAGCAGTACTTC.

The gene calls are TRBV15 and TRBJ1-5, with D hard to call. CDR3 size: 18 residues. Looked up from germline, CDR1 is LNHNV and CDR2 is YYDKDF (reference sequence). V lost 0 bases, J lost 0 bases, and 15 bases lay in between. CDR3 bases: TGTGCCACCAGCAGAGAGTGGCAGGCAGCATATAGCAATCAGCCCCAGCATTTT. It translates to CATSREWQAAYSNQPQHF.

The gene calls are TRBV28 and TRBJ1-2, with D unclear. V lost 5 bases and J lost 1, with 2 bases in between. The CDR3 loop spans 11 amino acids. CDR1 and CDR2 from the germline V gene are MDHEN and SYDVKM. The CDR3 DNA reads TGTGCCAGCAGTATTAACTATGGCTACACCTTC. Encoded protein: CASSINYGYTF.

The chain is built from TRBV5-1 and TRBJ1-2, with D possibly matching TRBD1 (5 bases). V was trimmed by 4 bases and J by 8 bases, leaving 24 bases between them. CDR1 is SGHRS and CDR2 is YFSETQ in the germline V gene. The length of the CDR3 is 16 residues. The CDR3, as DNA: TGCGCCAGCAGCCCCGGGGGGGAAAGGCCTTTCTACGGCTACACCTTC. Amino acids: CASSPGGERPFYGYTF.